A selection of T cell receptor beta chains follows, all from one sample in a study of blood T cell repertoires in COVID-19. Some clones are missing from TCRdb's copy, which holds only in-frame ones; the method was immunoSEQ multiplex PCR. The sample yields around 20,000 clones, about 79% seen once. The source material was peripheral blood. The source of these receptors is a human donor in a cohort sampled during active COVID-19. CDR3s include the opening cysteine and the closing phenylalanine or tryptophan. The D gene is left open where the match is weak. Clone size, where shown, is once, few, many, or a class for clones that have expanded.

V,D,size,J,CDR3,DNA
TRBV29-1,.,.,TRBJ1-2,CSVAGVDYGYTF,TGCAGCGTTGCGGGTGTGGATTATGGCTACACCTTC
TRBV5-4,.,.,TRBJ2-1,CASSTGRGSQFF,TGTGCCAGCAGCACCGGCCGGGGGTCGCAGTTCTTC
TRBV27,.,.,TRBJ2-1,CASSLVGGNEQFF,TGTGCCAGCAGTTTGGTTGGCGGTAATGAGCAGTTCTTC
TRBV2,.,.,TRBJ1-5,CASSKTVFNQPQHF,TGTGCCAGCAGCAAGACAGTATTTAATCAGCCCCAGCATTTT
TRBV4-2,TRBD2,few,TRBJ2-3,CASSQGLAGGPSTDTQYF,TGTGCCAGCAGCCAAGGACTAGCGGGAGGGCCTAGCACAGATACGCAGTATTTT
TRBV6-4,.,.,TRBJ2-3,CASSEQGGASTDTQYF,TGTGCCAGCAGTGAACAGGGGGGGGCTAGCACAGATACGCAGTATTTT
TRBV6-2/TRBV6-3,.,.,TRBJ2-1,CASSLSPGDSYNEQFF,TGTGCCAGCAGCCTCTCGCCGGGAGACTCCTACAATGAGCAGTTCTTC
TRBV28,.,.,TRBJ1-1,CASVGVLTEAFF,TGTGCCAGCGTAGGGGTACTCACTGAAGCTTTCTTT
TRBV6-4,TRBD2,.,TRBJ2-2,CASSDSFLAGATGELFF,TGTGCCAGCAGTGACTCGTTCTTAGCGGGAGCCACCGGGGAGCTGTTTTTT
TRBV28,.,.,TRBJ2-7,CATRGPVEQYF,TGTGCCACCCGCGGCCCCGTCGAGCAGTACTTC
TRBV12-5,.,.,TRBJ1-5,CASGPETGDWRDSNQPQHF,TGTGCTAGTGGTCCTGAGACAGGCGACTGGCGCGATAGCAATCAGCCCCAGCATTTT
TRBV6-4,.,.,TRBJ1-1,CASSDSHDRPLEAFF,TGTGCCAGCAGTGATTCCCACGACAGACCCTTAGAAGCTTTCTTT
TRBV19,TRBD2,few,TRBJ2-7,CASTSAGGDAYEQYF,TGTGCCAGTACATCAGCGGGAGGCGATGCCTACGAGCAGTACTTC
TRBV27,TRBD1,once,TRBJ1-5,CASRPRSPGQLNQPQHF,TGTGCCAGCAGGCCGCGGAGCCCGGGACAGCTTAATCAGCCCCAGCATTTT
TRBV6-2/TRBV6-3,.,.,TRBJ1-3,CASSYRPKGASSGNTIYF,TGTGCCAGCAGTTACAGGCCCAAAGGAGCCAGCTCTGGAAACACCATATATTTT
TRBV5-5,TRBD1,.,TRBJ2-1,CASSSSGTGYNEQFF,TGTGCCAGCAGCTCATCCGGGACAGGGTACAATGAGCAGTTCTTC
TRBV5-6,TRBD2,.,TRBJ2-1,CASSLDTGTSGLNKQFF,TGTGCCAGCAGCTTGGATACCGGGACTAGCGGCCTCAATAAGCAGTTCTTC
TRBV9,TRBD2,.,TRBJ2-4,CASSVGGLAGLDIQYF,TGTGCCAGCAGCGTAGGGGGACTAGCGGGACTGGACATTCAGTACTTC
TRBV6-1,.,.,TRBJ1-5,CASSEAVQNQPQHF,TGTGCCAGCAGTGAAGCGGTACAGAATCAGCCCCAGCATTTT
TRBV25-1,TRBD2,.,TRBJ2-2,CASSDSGTIGELFF,TGTGCCAGCAGTGATAGCGGGACGATCGGGGAGCTGTTTTTT
TRBV5-4,.,.,TRBJ2-5,CASSLDATVPRRQETQYF,TGTGCCAGCAGCTTGGACGCGACTGTTCCCAGGAGGCAAGAGACCCAGTACTTC
TRBV28,.,.,TRBJ2-5,CASSPKRRIAGFQETQYF,TGTGCCAGCAGCCCGAAACGTAGGATCGCGGGTTTCCAAGAGACCCAGTACTTC
TRBV7-9,TRBD1,few,TRBJ1-5,CASSFTGGDQPQHF,TGTGCCAGCAGCTTCACAGGGGGCGATCAGCCCCAGCATTTT
TRBV27,.,.,TRBJ2-1,CASSFGPIFSTSYNEQFF,TGTGCCAGCAGTTTTGGACCTATATTCTCGACTAGCTACAATGAGCAGTTCTTC
TRBV5-1,TRBD1,.,TRBJ1-6,CASSLKGQGSSPLHF,TGCGCCAGCAGCTTAAAGGGACAGGGGAGTTCACCCCTCCACTTT
TRBV6-1,.,.,TRBJ2-7,CASSEVRTIGREQYF,TGTGCCAGCAGTGAAGTGAGAACTATTGGGAGAGAGCAGTACTTC
TRBV14,.,.,TRBJ2-7,CASSDFQLQYF,TGTGCCAGCAGCGACTTTCAATTGCAGTACTTC
TRBV14,.,.,TRBJ2-4,CASSQFAGSKNIQYF,TGTGCCAGCAGCCAATTTGCGGGGTCCAAAAACATTCAGTACTTC
TRBV18,TRBD1,.,TRBJ1-3,CASSLNRDRAGNTIYF,TGTGCCAGCTCCCTCAACCGGGACAGGGCTGGAAACACCATATATTTT
TRBV7-9,TRBD2,.,TRBJ2-1,CASSLATGGPGEQFF,TGTGCCAGCAGCTTAGCGACGGGAGGGCCGGGTGAGCAGTTCTTC
TRBV15,.,.,TRBJ1-5,CATSRDPNSNQPQHF,TGTGCCACCAGCAGAGATCCCAATAGCAATCAGCCCCAGCATTTT
TRBV6-1,.,few,TRBJ1-1,CASSESGAGETEAFF,TGTGCCAGCAGTGAGAGTGGGGCTGGTGAAACTGAAGCTTTCTTT
TRBV5-5,.,.,TRBJ1-1,CASSLEGRRAEAFF,TGTGCCAGCAGCTTGGAGGGCCGGAGGGCTGAAGCTTTCTTT
TRBV3-1/TRBV3-2,.,.,TRBJ2-1,CASSQNPGFEQFF,TGTGCCAGCAGCCAAAATCCGGGTTTTGAGCAGTTCTTC
TRBV5-1,.,once,TRBJ2-3,CASSLEPELSTDTQYF,TGCGCCAGCAGCTTGGAACCGGAACTAAGCACAGATACGCAGTATTTT
TRBV5-4,.,.,TRBJ1-5,CASSLGDQPQHF,TGTGCCAGCAGCTTGGGAGATCAGCCCCAGCATTTT
TRBV19,.,.,TRBJ1-2,CASKGGATSYGYTF,TGTGCCAGTAAAGGGGGGGCAACATCCTATGGCTACACCTTC
TRBV6-4,.,once,TRBJ2-3,CASSDSATDTQYF,TGTGCCAGCAGTGACTCGGCTACAGATACGCAGTATTTT
TRBV4-2,.,.,TRBJ2-1,CASSRPADDYNEQFF,TGTGCCAGCAGCCGGCCAGCGGATGATTACAATGAGCAGTTCTTC
TRBV28,.,.,TRBJ2-4,CASSLMTRTAKNIQYF,TGTGCCAGCAGTTTAATGACTAGGACAGCCAAAAACATTCAGTACTTC
TRBV6-4,TRBD2,.,TRBJ2-2,CASSSGSTGELFF,TGTGCCAGCAGTAGCGGGAGCACCGGGGAGCTGTTTTTT
TRBV15,.,few,TRBJ2-6,CATSSQSSGANVLTF,TGTGCCACCAGCAGCCAATCATCTGGGGCCAACGTCCTGACTTTC
TRBV7-2,.,few,TRBJ1-5,CASSLGSYNQPQHF,TGTGCCAGCAGCTTAGGGTCCTACAATCAGCCCCAGCATTTT
TRBV7-2,.,.,TRBJ2-3,CASSLAQGAGRADTQYF,TGTGCCAGCAGCTTAGCGCAAGGGGCGGGAAGGGCAGATACGCAGTATTTT
TRBV10-3,TRBD1,.,TRBJ1-5,CAISDSDRGWQPQHF,TGTGCCATCAGTGACTCCGACAGGGGGTGGCAGCCCCAGCATTTT
TRBV9,TRBD2,.,TRBJ2-1,CASSPLAGVSSYNEQFF,TGTGCCAGCAGCCCCCTAGCGGGAGTGAGCTCCTACAATGAGCAGTTCTTC
TRBV6-5,.,.,TRBJ2-3,CASSRTPTRTDTQYF,TGTGCCAGCAGTCGGACTCCTACACGCACAGATACGCAGTATTTT
TRBV3-1/TRBV3-2,.,.,TRBJ2-2,CASSQVRGGELFF,TGTGCCAGCAGCCAAGTGCGGGGCGGGGAGCTGTTTTTT
TRBV11-2,TRBD1,.,TRBJ2-2,CASSDWTGAQYGELFF,TGTGCCAGCAGCGACTGGACAGGGGCTCAGTACGGGGAGCTGTTTTTT
TRBV3-1/TRBV3-2,TRBD2,once,TRBJ2-1,CASSGLAGPYNEQFF,TGTGCCAGCAGCGGACTAGCGGGACCTTACAATGAGCAGTTCTTC
TRBV7-9,.,.,TRBJ2-3,CASSLGQGTDTQYF,TGTGCCAGCAGCTTAGGACAGGGCACAGATACGCAGTATTTT